This TCR beta chain was observed in a study of radiation and T cells in renal cell carcinoma. Here immunoSEQ multiplex PCR was the method, and the copy in TCRdb shows in-frame clones only, minus some. Among 150,000 to 180,000 clones, approximately 86% were seen once, and the ten largest hold approximately 13%. Time point: blood 2 weeks post-SBRT. Treatment described: 15 Gy SBRT to primary tumor, nephrectomy 4 weeks later. Blood was sampled at baseline, 2 weeks and 4 weeks after SBRT. The patient's renal cell carcinoma had clear cell pathology. The TCR sequence derives from a woman aged 50 to 60 with renal cell carcinoma. This sample comprised blood, obtained from a patient whose treatment included radiotherapy and nephrectomy.

The CDR3 loop reads CASSLDGQPNTEAFF. DNA for the CDR3: TGTGCCAGCAGCTTAGACGGACAGCCGAACACTGAAGCTTTCTTT. The chain is built from TRBV11-1 and TRBJ1-1; maybe TRBD1 (6 bases). Germline CDR1 and CDR2: SGHAT and FQDESV (reference sequence). The CDR3 runs 15 residues. V was trimmed by 1 base and J by 1 base, leaving 10 bases between them.